The rows below give T cell receptor beta chains drawn from one sample of a study of T cell repertoires in cytomegalovirus infection. TCRdb re-analysed the reads in MiXCR, keeping a single row per CDR3 protein. The data contain more than 400,000 distinct CDR3 sequences, 26% of them singletons. Source material: PBMCs. The receptors stem from a human donor in good health (CMV status not recorded). Some clones in this sample may be carry-over from other donors' samples. Each CDR3 is given with its conserved first and last residue. Fields, in order: V gene, CDR3 protein.

>TRBV11-2
CASSLSGTLDSPLHF
>TRBV7-9
CASSFGLTEETQYF
>TRBV12-3/TRBV12-4
CASSLRGDYGYTF
>TRBV7-9
CASSFPELSGGEQFF
>TRBV7-2
CASSRGGGETQYF
>TRBV19
CASKWGFDSYNEQFF
>TRBV27
CASSSYWGKNEQFF
>TRBV30
CAWSPIGGRAHNSKNIQYF
>TRBV6-2/TRBV6-3
CATALAGGNIQYF
>TRBV9
CASSVGGSSGRNQSYEQFF
>TRBV7-2
CASSFYSQETQYF
>TRBV27
CASSLWTGSGEKLFF
>TRBV2
CASSEQGALNTEAFF
>TRBV10-3
CAISDSRFTEAFF
>TRBV4-2
CASSQDYRRTLHF
>TRBV7-6
CASSLTDLQETQYF
>TRBV11-2
CASAFVGYTGELFF
>TRBV7-2
CASRRTLASSYNEQFF
>TRBV5-4
CASSQAAGLAGEGEQFF
>TRBV19
CATDMGGNIQYF
>TRBV7-9
CASSSRDRQETQYF
>TRBV25-1
CASSPGGNYNEQYF
>TRBV20-1
CSARSPPEYGYTF
>TRBV7-8
CASSRILAASTDTQYF
>TRBV5-1
CASSQLAGGILEQYF
>TRBV6-5
CASSYGGRTDTQYF
>TRBV28
CASSPGTSGPPPDEQFF
>TRBV19
CASSSHRGTKETQYF
>TRBV12-3/TRBV12-4
CASSSRGANTEAFF
>TRBV19
CASTPWGTDTQYF
>TRBV7-2
CASSSRAGTYNEQFF
>TRBV5-4
CASSLVDPYYNEQFF
>TRBV20-1
CSAREAAGGGQPQHF
>TRBV4-3
CASSQEGFYTEAFF
>TRBV12-3/TRBV12-4
CASSFRRERGDTQYF
>TRBV3-1
CASSGKAGEQFF